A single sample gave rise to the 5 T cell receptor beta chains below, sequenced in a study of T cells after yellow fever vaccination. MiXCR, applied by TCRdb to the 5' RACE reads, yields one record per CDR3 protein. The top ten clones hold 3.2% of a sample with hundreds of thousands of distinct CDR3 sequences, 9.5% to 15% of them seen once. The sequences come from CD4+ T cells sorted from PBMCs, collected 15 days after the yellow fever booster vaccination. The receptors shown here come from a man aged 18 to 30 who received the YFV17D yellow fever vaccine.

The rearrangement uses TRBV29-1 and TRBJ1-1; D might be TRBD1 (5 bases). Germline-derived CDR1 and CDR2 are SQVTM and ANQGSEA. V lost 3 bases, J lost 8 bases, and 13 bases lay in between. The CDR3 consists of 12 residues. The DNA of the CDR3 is TGCAGCGTTGAGGGGCCAGGGCTAGAAGCTTTCTTT. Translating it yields CSVEGPGLEAFF.

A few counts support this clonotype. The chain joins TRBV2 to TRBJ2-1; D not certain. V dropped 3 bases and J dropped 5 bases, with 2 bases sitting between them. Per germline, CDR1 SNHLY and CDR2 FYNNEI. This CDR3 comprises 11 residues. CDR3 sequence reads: CASSDHNEQFF. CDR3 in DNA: TGTGCCAGCAGTGATCACAATGAGCAGTTCTTC.

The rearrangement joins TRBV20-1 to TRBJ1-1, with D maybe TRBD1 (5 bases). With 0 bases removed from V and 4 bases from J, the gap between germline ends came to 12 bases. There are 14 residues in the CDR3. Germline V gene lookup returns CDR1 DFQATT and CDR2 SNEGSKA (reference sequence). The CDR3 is CSARDPGLGTEAFF. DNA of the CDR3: TGCAGTGCTAGAGATCCAGGGCTCGGCACTGAAGCTTTCTTT.

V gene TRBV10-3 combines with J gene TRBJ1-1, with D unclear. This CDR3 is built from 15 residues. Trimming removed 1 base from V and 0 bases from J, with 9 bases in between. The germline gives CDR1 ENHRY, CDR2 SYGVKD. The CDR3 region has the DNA TGTGCCATCAGTGAGTGGGAGAGCATGAACACTGAAGCTTTCTTT. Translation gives CAISEWESMNTEAFF.

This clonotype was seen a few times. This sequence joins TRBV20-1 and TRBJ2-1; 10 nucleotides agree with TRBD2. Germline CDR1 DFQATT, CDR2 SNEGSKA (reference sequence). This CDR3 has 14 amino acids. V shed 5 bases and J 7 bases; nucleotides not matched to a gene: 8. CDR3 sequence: CSAPETSGSNEQFF. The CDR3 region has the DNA TGCAGTGCTCCTGAGACTAGCGGGTCGAATGAGCAGTTCTTC.